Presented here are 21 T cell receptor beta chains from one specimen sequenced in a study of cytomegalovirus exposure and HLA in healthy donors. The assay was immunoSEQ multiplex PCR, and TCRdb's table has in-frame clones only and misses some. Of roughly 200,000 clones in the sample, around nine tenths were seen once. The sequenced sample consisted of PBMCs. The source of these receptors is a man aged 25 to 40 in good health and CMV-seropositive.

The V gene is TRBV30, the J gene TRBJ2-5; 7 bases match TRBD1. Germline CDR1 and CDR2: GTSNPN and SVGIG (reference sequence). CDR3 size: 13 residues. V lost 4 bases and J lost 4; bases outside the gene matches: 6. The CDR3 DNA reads TGTGCCTGGAACAGGGACAGACTAGAGACCCAGTACTTC. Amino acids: CAWNRDRLETQYF.

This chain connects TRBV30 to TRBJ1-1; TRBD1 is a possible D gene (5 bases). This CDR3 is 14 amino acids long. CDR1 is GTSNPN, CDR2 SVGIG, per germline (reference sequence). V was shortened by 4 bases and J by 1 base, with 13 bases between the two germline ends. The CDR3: CAWNSRTPNTEAFF. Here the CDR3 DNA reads TGTGCCTGGAATAGTCGGACACCGAACACTGAAGCTTTCTTT.

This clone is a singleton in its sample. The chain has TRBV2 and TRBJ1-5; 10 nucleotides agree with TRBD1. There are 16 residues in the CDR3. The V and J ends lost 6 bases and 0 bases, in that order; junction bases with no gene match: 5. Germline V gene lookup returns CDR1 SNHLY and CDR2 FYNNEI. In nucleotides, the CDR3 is TGTGCCAGCAGCCGGGACAGGGGATATAGCAATCAGCCCCAGCATTTT. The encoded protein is CASSRDRGYSNQPQHF.

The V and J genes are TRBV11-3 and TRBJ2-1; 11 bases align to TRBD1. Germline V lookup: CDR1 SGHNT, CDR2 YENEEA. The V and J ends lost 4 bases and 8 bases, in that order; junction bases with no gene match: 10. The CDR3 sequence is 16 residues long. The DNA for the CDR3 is TGTGCCAGCAGCTCAAGCCGGGACAGGGGGTTTGATGAGCAGTTCTTC. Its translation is CASSSSRDRGFDEQFF.

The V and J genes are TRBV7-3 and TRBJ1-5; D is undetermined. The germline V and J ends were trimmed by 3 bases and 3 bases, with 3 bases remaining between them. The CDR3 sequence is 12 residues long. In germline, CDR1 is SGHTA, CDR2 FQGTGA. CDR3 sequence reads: CASSFVNQPQHF. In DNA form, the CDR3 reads TGTGCCAGCAGCTTTGTCAATCAGCCCCAGCATTTT.

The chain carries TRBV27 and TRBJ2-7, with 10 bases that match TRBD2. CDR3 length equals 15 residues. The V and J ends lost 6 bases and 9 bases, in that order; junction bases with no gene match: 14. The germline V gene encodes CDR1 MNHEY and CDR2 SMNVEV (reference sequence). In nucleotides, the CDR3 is TGTGCCAGCAGCCTAAGACGGGGACTAGCGCTTCGGCAGTACTTC. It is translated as CASSLRRGLALRQYF.

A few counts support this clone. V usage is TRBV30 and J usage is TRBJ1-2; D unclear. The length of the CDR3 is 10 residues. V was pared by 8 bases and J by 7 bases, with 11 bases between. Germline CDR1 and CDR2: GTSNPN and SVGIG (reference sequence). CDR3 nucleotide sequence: TGTGCCACGCAACGGCCTGGCTACACCTTC. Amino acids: CATQRPGYTF.

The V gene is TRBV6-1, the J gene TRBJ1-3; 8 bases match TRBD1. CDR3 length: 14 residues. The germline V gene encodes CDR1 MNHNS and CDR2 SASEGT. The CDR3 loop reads CAVGRGRAGNTIYF. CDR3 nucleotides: TGTGCTGTGGGCAGGGGGCGGGCAGGAAACACCATATATTTT.

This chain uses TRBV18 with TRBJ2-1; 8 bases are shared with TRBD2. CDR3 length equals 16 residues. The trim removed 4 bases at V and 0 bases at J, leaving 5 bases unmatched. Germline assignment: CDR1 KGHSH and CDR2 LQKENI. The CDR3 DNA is TGTGCCAGCTCACGCGATACTAGCGGCTCCTACAATGAGCAGTTCTTC. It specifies CASSRDTSGSYNEQFF.

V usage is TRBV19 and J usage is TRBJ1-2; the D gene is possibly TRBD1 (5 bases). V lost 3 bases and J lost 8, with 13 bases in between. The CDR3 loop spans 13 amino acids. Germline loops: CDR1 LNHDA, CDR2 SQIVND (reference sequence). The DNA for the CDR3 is TGTGCCAGTAGTATGGGCAGGGATGTCGGCTACACCTTC. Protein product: CASSMGRDVGYTF.

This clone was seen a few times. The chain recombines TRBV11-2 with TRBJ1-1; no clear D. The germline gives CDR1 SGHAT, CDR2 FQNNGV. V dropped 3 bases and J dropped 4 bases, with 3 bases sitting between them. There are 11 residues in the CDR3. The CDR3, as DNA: TGTGCCAGCAGCTTGGGCACTGAAGCTTTCTTT. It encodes CASSLGTEAFF. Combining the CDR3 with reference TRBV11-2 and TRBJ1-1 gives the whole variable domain EAGVAQSPRYKIIEKRQSVAFWCNPISGHATLYWYQQILGQGPKLLIQFQNNGVVDDSQLPKDRFSAERLKGVDSTLKIQPAKLEDSAVYLCASSLGTEAFFGQGTRLTVV.

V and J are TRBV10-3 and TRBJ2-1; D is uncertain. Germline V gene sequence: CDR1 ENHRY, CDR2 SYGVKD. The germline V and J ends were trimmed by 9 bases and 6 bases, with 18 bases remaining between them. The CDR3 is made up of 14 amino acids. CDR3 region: CAISREQKSNEQFF. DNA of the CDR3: TGTGCCATTTCAAGGGAACAAAAATCCAATGAGCAGTTCTTC.

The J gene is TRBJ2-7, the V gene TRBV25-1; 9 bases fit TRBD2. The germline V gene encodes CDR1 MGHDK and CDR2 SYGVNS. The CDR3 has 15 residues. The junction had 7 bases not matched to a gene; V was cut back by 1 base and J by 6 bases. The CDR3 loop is CASSEWGQAGGEQYF. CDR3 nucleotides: TGTGCCAGCAGTGAATGGGGCCAAGCGGGAGGCGAGCAGTACTTC.

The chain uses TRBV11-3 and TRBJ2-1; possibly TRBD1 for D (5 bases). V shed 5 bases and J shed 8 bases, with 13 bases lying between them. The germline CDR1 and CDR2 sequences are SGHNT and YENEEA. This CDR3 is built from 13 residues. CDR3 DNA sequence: TGTGCCAGCAGCGCGTTCAGGGAAGATGAGCAGTTCTTC. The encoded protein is CASSAFREDEQFF.

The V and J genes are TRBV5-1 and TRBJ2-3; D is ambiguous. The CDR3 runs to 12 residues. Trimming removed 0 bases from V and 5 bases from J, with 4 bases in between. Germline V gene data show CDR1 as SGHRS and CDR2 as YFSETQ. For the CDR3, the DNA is TGCGCCAGCAGCTTGGGGGTAGATACGCAGTATTTT. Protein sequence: CASSLGVDTQYF.

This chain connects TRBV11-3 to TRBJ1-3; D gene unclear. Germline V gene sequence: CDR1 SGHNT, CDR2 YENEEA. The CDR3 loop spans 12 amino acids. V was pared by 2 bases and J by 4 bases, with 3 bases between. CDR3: CASSLTGNTIYF. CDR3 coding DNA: TGTGCCAGCAGCTTAACGGGAAACACCATATATTTT.

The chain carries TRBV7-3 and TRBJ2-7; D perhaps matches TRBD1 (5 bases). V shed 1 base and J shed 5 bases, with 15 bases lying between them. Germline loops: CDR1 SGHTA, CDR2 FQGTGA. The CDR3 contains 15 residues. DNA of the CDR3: TGTGCCAGCAGCTTAAAAAGGCAGGGTGACCACGAGCAGTACTTC. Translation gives CASSLKRQGDHEQYF.

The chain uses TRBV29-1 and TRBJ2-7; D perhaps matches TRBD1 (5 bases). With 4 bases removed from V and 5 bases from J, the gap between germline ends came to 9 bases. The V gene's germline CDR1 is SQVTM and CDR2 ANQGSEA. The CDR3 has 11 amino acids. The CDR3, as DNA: TGCAGCGTTGGACAGCAGGACGAGCAGTACTTC. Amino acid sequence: CSVGQQDEQYF.

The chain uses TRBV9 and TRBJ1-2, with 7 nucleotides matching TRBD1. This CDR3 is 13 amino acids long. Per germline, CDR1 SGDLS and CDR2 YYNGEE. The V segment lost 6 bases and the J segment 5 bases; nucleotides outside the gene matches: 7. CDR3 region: CASNRDSFYGYTF. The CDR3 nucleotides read TGTGCCAGCAACCGGGACAGTTTTTATGGCTACACCTTC.

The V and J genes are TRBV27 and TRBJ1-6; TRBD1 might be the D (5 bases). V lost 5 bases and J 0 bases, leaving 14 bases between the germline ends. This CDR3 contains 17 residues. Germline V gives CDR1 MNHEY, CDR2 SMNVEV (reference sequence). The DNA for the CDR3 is TGTGCCAGCAGTCCCCGGGGAGGGACCTCCTATAATTCACCCCTCCACTTT. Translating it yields CASSPRGGTSYNSPLHF.

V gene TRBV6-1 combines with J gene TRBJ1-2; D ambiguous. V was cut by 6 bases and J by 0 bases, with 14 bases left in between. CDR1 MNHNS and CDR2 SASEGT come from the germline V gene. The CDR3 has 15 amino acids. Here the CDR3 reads CASSKTLYSNYGYTF. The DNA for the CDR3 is TGTGCCAGCAGCAAAACTTTATATTCTAACTATGGCTACACCTTC.